These T cell receptor beta chains were read from a single sample in a study of early T cells in non-severe SARS-CoV-2 infection. TCRdb passed the 5' RACE reads through MiXCR, listing each CDR3 protein once. The sample holds approximately 22,000 distinct CDR3 sequences, less than 7.5% seen once. The sample here was whole blood, taken at baseline. These receptors were taken from an adult who was a healthcare worker with PCR-confirmed SARS-CoV-2 infection or an uninfected control (not recorded which). The conserved cysteine and the conserved F or W are not part of the CDR3 here. D genes are given only for firm matches.

V: TRBV6-1; D: -; CDR3: ASSTTGKSSYEQY
V: TRBV7-2; D: -; CDR3: ASSTDSGSYNEQF
V: TRBV29-1; D: -; CDR3: SVVAGDGSPLH
V: TRBV11-1; D: -; CDR3: ASSLGANSNQPQH
V: TRBV29-1; D: -; CDR3: SVLDIRSYEQY
V: TRBV19; D: TRBD1; CDR3: ASRSTGGRINEQF
V: TRBV7-9; D: -; CDR3: ASVEEEGGGYT
V: TRBV30; D: -; CDR3: AWTLEEDTEAF
V: TRBV10-3; D: TRBD2; CDR3: AISEAGGREETQY
V: TRBV11-2; D: -; CDR3: ASSLEGGPSKNIQY
V: TRBV20-1; D: TRBD1; CDR3: SAPHSADREFMETQY
V: TRBV18; D: -; CDR3: ASSRPSTDTQY
V: TRBV7-8; D: TRBD1; CDR3: ASSLLPVTGVGTEAF
V: TRBV5-4; D: -; CDR3: ASSLARTYEQY
V: TRBV7-2; D: -; CDR3: ASSYRSSYEQY
V: TRBV27; D: -; CDR3: ASSQGGETDTQY
V: TRBV6-2/TRBV6-3; D: -; CDR3: ASSTLGSEQY
V: TRBV12-3/TRBV12-4; D: -; CDR3: ASTGASASQPQH
V: TRBV12-3/TRBV12-4; D: -; CDR3: ASSLEDPTNEKLF
V: TRBV30; D: -; CDR3: AWSGQYEQY
V: TRBV18; D: TRBD2; CDR3: ASSLAGGAYNEQF
V: TRBV25-1; D: -; CDR3: ASSSHWGLETRAF
V: TRBV5-6; D: TRBD1; CDR3: ASSLSGTGAYEQY
V: TRBV12-3/TRBV12-4; D: TRBD1; CDR3: ASSLGQGAFSYEQY
V: TRBV19; D: TRBD2; CDR3: ASNRGEGLAQY
V: TRBV19; D: -; CDR3: ASSKGRSSTGELF
V: TRBV5-6; D: -; CDR3: ASSTIDSSSDEQY
V: TRBV7-2; D: -; CDR3: ASSSSPTDTQY
V: TRBV7-6; D: TRBD1; CDR3: ASSGSTGVVDTGELF
V: TRBV5-8; D: -; CDR3: ASSLPGRNTIY
V: TRBV3-1; D: -; CDR3: ASSQDTAGAVYGYT
V: TRBV18; D: -; CDR3: ASSPPTFNFQGTNSPLH
V: TRBV25-1; D: -; CDR3: ASTSPRAIGTGELF
V: TRBV3-1; D: -; CDR3: ASSQRAGLRRDEQF
V: TRBV30; D: TRBD2; CDR3: AWRAGLGISYEQY
V: TRBV11-3; D: TRBD1; CDR3: ASSLFPGTGIGDTQY
V: TRBV11-2; D: TRBD1; CDR3: ASSLAAGGHGTDTQY
V: TRBV3-1; D: -; CDR3: ASSQDYRENTIY
V: TRBV18; D: -; CDR3: ASSPPDRRNTIY
V: TRBV6-2/TRBV6-3; D: TRBD2; CDR3: ASSNPRGGGTDTQY
V: TRBV24-1; D: TRBD1; CDR3: ATSDRTGGGLGQF